The next 8 T cell receptor beta chains were all read from a single sample in a study of blood T cell repertoires in COVID-19 (dated by TCRdb to the early 2020s). Library creation used the immunoSEQ multiplex PCR assay. TCRdb mirrors the immuneACCESS table, restricted to in-frame sequences. Some clones are absent from its copies; in checked studies, under half trace to an unresolved V gene, and the reason for the others is unknown. The sample table lists fewer than 400,000 clones, roughly 89% of them with a count of one. Clones ranked in the top ten supply approximately 2% of the sample. Input material: peripheral blood. Source of these receptors: a woman in her twenties or thirties with COVID-19, enrolled during active disease.

CDR3 protein: CASNIRGIPGELFF. In DNA form, the CDR3 reads TGTGCCAGCAATATTCGGGGAATCCCCGGGGAGCTGTTTTTT. The V gene is TRBV6-6, the J gene TRBJ2-2; possible D gene TRBD2, 5 bases. Germline-derived CDR1 and CDR2 are MNHNY and SVGAGI (reference sequence). V was shortened by 7 bases and J by 6 bases, with 15 bases between the two germline ends. The CDR3 sequence is 14 residues long.

On this clone itself: This CDR3 is also generated by other DNA sequences in the sample. The V gene is TRBV2, the J gene TRBJ2-3, with D tentatively TRBD2 (5 bases). Per the germline V gene, CDR1 is SNHLY and CDR2 is FYNNEI. Trimming pared 2 bases from V and 6 bases from J, leaving 9 bases between. The CDR3 is 13 residues long. CDR3 coding DNA: TGTGCCAGCAGTGAATCGCGAGGGGATACGCAGTATTTT. Protein: CASSESRGDTQYF.

The V and J genes are TRBV7-9 and TRBJ2-5, with 9 bases aligning to TRBD2. The CDR3 spans 14 residues. After removal of 5 bases from V and 2 bases from J, the junction contained 3 bases not matched to a gene. Germline V gene lookup returns CDR1 SEHNR and CDR2 FQNEAQ (reference sequence). CDR3 loop: CASSQLAGQETQYF. The CDR3 nucleotides read TGTGCCAGCAGCCAACTAGCGGGTCAAGAGACCCAGTACTTC.

The chain links TRBV4-1 to TRBJ1-1; D may be TRBD1 (5 bases). The CDR3 consists of 15 residues. Trimming stripped 5 bases from V and 2 bases from J, with 15 bases between. Germline lookup yields CDR1 MGHRA and CDR2 YSYEKL. The CDR3 DNA reads TGCGCCAGCAGCGCTCGGGCAGGGATTAACACTGAAGCTTTCTTT. Its protein product is CASSARAGINTEAFF.

The V and J genes are TRBV18 and TRBJ2-3, with TRBD2 matching over 10 bases. The CDR3 covers 14 residues. Trimming took 3 bases from V and 6 from J; bases not matched to a gene: 3. Germline V gene lookup returns CDR1 KGHSH and CDR2 LQKENI. The CDR3 is CASSPQTSGDTQYF. CDR3 in DNA: TGTGCCAGCTCACCCCAGACTAGCGGGGATACGCAGTATTTT.

A single count supports this clone. V gene TRBV19 combines with J gene TRBJ2-2, with D unresolved. This CDR3 is built from 14 residues. Germline loops: CDR1 LNHDA, CDR2 SQIVND (reference sequence). Trimming removed 4 bases from V and 4 bases from J, with 10 bases in between. CDR3 region: CASSTTAITGELFF. CDR3 DNA sequence: TGTGCCAGTAGTACCACAGCAATCACCGGGGAGCTGTTTTTT.

The chain carries TRBV21-1 and TRBJ1-1; the DNA was not compared with TRBD1, the D call given in the table. TRBV21-1 is listed as a pseudogene. The CDR3 length is 20 residues. The CDR3, as DNA: TGTGCCAGCAGCAGCTACCCGCATAAATCTCTGGACAGGGGGCTAGGTGAAGCTTTCTTT. Amino acid sequence: CASSSYPHKSLDRGLGEAFF.

This clone has just one count. The V call is TRBV5-4, the J call TRBJ1-4, with D maybe TRBD1 (6 bases). Per germline, CDR1 SGHNT and CDR2 YYREEE (reference sequence). The V and J ends lost 2 bases and 6 bases respectively, with 8 bases between them. The CDR3 runs to 13 residues. CDR3 nucleotides: TGTGCCAGCAGCTTCTGGACAGATGAAAAACTGTTTTTT. Protein: CASSFWTDEKLFF. The complete variable domain, with remaining parts taken from reference TRBV5-4 and TRBJ1-4, reads ETGVTQSPTHLIKTRGQQVTLRCSSQSGHNTVSWYQQALGQGPQFIFQYYREEENGRGNFPPRFSGLQFPNYSSELNVNALELDDSALYLCASSFWTDEKLFFGSGTQLSVL.